A single T cell receptor beta chain is shown here with its context. Its specificity is unknown. The sample is drawn from a study of glioma-infiltrating T cells. Study findings and constraints: CDR3 overlap between tissue and blood was very small.

CDR1 and CDR2 (germline): WNHNN, SYGVQD (reference sequence). The V and J ends lost 7 bases and 2 bases respectively, with 12 bases between them. The CDR3 is 13 amino acids. The iRepertoire nested amplicon-rescue multiplex PCR amplified TCR alpha and beta CDR3s from RNA. Using its own MiXCR run on the multiplex PCR reads, TCRdb lists one record per CDR3 protein. The repertoire includes over 120,000 distinct CDR3 sequences, 39% of them detected once, and around 20% sits in the top ten. This chain connects TRBV10-1 to TRBJ2-7; TRBD2 is a possible D gene (5 bases). The sequenced sample was glioma tissue, nonneoplastic brain tissue, or PBMCs (not recorded which). The clonotype originates from a human donor with low-grade glioma or glioblastoma, undergoing nonglioma brain surgery, or in good health (not recorded which). CDR3 sequence (DNA): TGCGCCAGCACTTGGAGGCGACCCTACGAGCAGTACTTC. This gives the protein CASTWRRPYEQYF.